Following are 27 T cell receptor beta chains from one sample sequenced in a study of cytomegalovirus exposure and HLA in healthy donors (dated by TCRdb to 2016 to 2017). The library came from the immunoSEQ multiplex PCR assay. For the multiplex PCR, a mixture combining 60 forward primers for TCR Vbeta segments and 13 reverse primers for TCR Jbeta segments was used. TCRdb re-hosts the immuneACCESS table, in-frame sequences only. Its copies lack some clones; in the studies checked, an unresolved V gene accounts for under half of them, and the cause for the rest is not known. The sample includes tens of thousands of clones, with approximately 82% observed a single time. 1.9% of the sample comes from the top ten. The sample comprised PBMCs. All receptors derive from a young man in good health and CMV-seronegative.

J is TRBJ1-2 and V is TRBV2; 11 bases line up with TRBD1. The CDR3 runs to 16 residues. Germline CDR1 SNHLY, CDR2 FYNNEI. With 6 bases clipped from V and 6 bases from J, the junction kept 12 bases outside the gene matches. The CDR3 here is CASSRDRGNAGNGYTF. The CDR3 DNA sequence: TGTGCCAGCAGCCGGGACAGGGGGAACGCGGGGAATGGCTACACCTTC.

The DNA for the CDR3 is TGCGCCAGCAGCCAAGAAATAACTAGCGGGAGGGCCCGGGAGCAGTACTTC. Translated, it gives CASSQEITSGRAREQYF. The chain carries TRBV4-3 and TRBJ2-7; 13 bases match TRBD2. The CDR3 loop spans 17 amino acids. Losses at the gene ends were 0 bases for V and 7 bases for J; bases not matched to a gene: 9. Looked up from germline, CDR1 is LGHNA and CDR2 is YSLEER.

CDR3 protein: CASSISGVNGYTF. DNA of the CDR3: TGTGCCAGTAGTATCTCGGGGGTGAATGGCTACACCTTC. This rearrangement joins TRBV19 to TRBJ1-2; D perhaps matches TRBD1 (5 bases). CDR3 length equals 13 residues. The V and J ends lost 3 bases and 6 bases respectively, with 11 bases between them. Looked up from germline, CDR1 is LNHDA and CDR2 is SQIVND (reference sequence).

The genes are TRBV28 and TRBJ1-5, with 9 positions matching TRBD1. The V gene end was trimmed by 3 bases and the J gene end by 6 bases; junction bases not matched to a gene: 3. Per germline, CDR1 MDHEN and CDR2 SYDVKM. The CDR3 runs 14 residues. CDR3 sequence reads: CASSLTGGSQPQHF. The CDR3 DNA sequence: TGTGCCAGCAGTTTGACAGGGGGAAGTCAGCCCCAGCATTTT.

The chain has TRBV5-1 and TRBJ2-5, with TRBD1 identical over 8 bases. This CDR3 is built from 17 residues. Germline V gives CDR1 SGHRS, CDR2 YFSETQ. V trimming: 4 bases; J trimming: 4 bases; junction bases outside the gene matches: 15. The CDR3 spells CASSPGPGQVSGETQYF. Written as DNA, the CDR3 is TGCGCCAGCAGCCCTGGCCCGGGACAGGTTTCGGGAGAGACCCAGTACTTC.

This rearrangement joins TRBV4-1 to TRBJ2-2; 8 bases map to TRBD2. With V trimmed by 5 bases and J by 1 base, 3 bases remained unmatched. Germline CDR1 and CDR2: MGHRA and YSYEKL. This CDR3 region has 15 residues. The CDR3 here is CASSLAGRNTGELFF. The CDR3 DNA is TGCGCCAGCAGCTTAGCGGGGAGGAACACCGGGGAGCTGTTTTTT.

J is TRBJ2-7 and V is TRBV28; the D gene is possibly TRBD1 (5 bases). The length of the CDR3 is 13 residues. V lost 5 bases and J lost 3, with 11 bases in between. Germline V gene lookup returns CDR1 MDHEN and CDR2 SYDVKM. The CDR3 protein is CASSVDSGYEQYF. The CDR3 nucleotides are TGTGCCAGCAGTGTTGACAGTGGCTACGAGCAGTACTTC.

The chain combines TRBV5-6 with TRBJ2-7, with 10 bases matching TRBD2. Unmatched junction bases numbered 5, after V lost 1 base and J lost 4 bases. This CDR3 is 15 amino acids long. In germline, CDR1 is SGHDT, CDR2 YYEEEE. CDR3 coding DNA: TGTGCCAGCAGCTTGCCGACTAGCGGGTCTTACGAGCAGTACTTC. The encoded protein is CASSLPTSGSYEQYF.

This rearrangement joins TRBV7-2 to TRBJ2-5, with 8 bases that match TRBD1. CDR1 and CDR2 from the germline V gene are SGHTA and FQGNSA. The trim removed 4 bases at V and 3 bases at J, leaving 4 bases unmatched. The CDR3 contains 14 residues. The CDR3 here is CASSSDRVKETQYF. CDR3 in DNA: TGTGCCAGCAGCTCGGACAGGGTTAAAGAGACCCAGTACTTC.

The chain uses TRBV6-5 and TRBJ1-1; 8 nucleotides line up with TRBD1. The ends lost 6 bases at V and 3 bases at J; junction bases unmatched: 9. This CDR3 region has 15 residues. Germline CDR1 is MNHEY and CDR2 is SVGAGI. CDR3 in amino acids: CASRGQGAGDTEAFF. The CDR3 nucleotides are TGTGCCAGCAGGGGGCAGGGGGCAGGAGACACTGAAGCTTTCTTT.

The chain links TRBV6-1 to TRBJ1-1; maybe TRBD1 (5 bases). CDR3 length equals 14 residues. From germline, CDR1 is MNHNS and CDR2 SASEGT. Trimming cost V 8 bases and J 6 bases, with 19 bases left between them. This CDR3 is CASWRGREVSEAFF. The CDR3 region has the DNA TGTGCCAGCTGGAGGGGCAGGGAGGTTTCTGAAGCTTTCTTT.

This chain's CDR3 is CATSRERETQYF. CDR3 DNA sequence: TGTGCCACCAGCAGAGAGAGGGAGACCCAGTACTTC. The chain couples TRBV15 to TRBJ2-5; D not certain. This CDR3 has 12 residues. V lost 0 bases, J lost 5 bases, and 4 bases lay in between. The germline gives CDR1 LNHNV, CDR2 YYDKDF (reference sequence).

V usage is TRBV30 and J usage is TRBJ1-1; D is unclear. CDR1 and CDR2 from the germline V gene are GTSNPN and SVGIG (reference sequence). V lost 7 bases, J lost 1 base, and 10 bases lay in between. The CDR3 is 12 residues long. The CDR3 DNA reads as TGTGCCTCCAAGCGGGGGAACACTGAAGCTTTCTTT. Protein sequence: CASKRGNTEAFF.

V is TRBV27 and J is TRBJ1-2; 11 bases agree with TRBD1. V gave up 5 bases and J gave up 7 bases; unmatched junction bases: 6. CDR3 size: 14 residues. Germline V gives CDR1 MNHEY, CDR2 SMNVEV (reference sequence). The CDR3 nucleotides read TGTGCCAGCAGTCCCGGACAGGGGGCTGGTGGCTACACCTTC. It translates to CASSPGQGAGGYTF.

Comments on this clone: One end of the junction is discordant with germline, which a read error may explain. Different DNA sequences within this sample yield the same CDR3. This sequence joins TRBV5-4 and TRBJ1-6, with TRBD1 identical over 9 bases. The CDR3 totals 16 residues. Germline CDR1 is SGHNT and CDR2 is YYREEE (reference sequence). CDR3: CASSIPGTGINSPLHF. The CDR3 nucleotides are TGTGCCAGCAGCATACCCGGGACAGGGATAAATTCCCCCCTCCACTTT. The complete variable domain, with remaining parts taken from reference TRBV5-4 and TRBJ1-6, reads ETGVTQSPTHLIKTRGQQVTLRCSSQSGHNTVSWYQQALGQGPQFIFQYYREEENGRGNFPPRFSGLQFPNYSSELNVNALELDDSALYLCASSIPGTGINSPLHFGNGTRLTVT.

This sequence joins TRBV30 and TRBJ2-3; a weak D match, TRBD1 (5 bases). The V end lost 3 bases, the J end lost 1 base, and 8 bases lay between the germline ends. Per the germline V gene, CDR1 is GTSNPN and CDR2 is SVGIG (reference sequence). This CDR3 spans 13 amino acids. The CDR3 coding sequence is TGTGCCTGGAGAATAGGGGGCACAGATACGCAGTATTTT. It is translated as CAWRIGGTDTQYF. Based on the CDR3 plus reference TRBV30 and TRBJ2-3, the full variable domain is SQTIHQWPATLVQPVGSPLSLECTVEGTSNPNLYWYRQAAGRGLQLLFYSVGIGQISSEVPQNLSASRPQDRQFILSSKKLLLSDSGFYLCAWRIGGTDTQYFGPGTRLTVL.

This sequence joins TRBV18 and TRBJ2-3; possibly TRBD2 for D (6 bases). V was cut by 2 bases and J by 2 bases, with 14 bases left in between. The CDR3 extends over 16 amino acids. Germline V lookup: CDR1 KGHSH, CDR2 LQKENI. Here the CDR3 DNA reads TGTGCCAGCTCACCAAGACTAGTCAAAGACACAGATACGCAGTATTTT. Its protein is CASSPRLVKDTDTQYF.

The CDR3 DNA sequence: TGTGCCAGCAGCTTAGGCGAGCAGGGAAATCAGCCCCAGCATTTT. Amino acid sequence: CASSLGEQGNQPQHF. V gene TRBV11-2 combines with J gene TRBJ1-5, with D perhaps TRBD1 (5 bases). The length of the CDR3 is 15 residues. With 1 base removed from V and 4 bases from J, the gap between germline ends came to 11 bases. Germline CDR1 SGHAT, CDR2 FQNNGV.

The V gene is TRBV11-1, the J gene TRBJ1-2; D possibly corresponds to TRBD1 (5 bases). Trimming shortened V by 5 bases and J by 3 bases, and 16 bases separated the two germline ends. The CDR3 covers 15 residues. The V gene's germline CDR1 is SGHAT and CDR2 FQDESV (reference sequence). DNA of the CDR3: TGTGCCAGCAGCGACGACAGTAACCCTTACTATGGCTACACCTTC. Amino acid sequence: CASSDDSNPYYGYTF.

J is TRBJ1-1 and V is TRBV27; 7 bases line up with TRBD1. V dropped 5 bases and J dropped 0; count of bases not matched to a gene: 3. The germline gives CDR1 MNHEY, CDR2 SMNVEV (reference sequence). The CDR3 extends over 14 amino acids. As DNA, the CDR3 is TGTGCCAGCAGTCACGGGACAGTGAACACTGAAGCTTTCTTT. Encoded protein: CASSHGTVNTEAFF.

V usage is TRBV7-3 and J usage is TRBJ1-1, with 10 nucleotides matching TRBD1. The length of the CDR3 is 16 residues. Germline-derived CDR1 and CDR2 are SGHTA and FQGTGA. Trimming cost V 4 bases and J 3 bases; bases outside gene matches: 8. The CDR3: CASSSHRDRGDTEAFF. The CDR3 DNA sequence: TGTGCCAGCAGCTCCCACCGGGACAGGGGTGACACTGAAGCTTTCTTT.

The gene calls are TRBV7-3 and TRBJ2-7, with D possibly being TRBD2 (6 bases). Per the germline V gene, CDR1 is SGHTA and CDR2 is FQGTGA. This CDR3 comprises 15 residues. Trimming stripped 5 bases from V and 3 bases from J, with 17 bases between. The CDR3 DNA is TGTGCCAGCAGCCCCGATGGGCCTAGCGTCTACGAGCAGTACTTC. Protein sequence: CASSPDGPSVYEQYF.

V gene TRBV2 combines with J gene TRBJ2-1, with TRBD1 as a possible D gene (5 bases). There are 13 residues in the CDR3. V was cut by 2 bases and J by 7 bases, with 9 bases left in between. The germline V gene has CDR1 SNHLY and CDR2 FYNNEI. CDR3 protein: CASSEQGMNEQFF. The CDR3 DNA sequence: TGTGCCAGCAGTGAACAGGGTATGAATGAGCAGTTCTTC.

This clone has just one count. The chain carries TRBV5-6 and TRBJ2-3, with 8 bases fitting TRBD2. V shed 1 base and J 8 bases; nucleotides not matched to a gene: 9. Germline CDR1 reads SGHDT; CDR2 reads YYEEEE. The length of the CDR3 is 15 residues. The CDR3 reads CASSLLGLGDFTQYF. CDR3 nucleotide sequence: TGTGCCAGCAGCTTGTTGGGACTAGGAGATTTTACGCAGTATTTT. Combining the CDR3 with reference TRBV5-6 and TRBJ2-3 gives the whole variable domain DAGVTQSPTHLIKTRGQQVTLRCSPKSGHDTVSWYQQALGQGPQFIFQYYEEEERQRGNFPDRFSGHQFPNYSSELNVNALLLGDSALYLCASSLLGLGDFTQYFGPGTRLTVL.

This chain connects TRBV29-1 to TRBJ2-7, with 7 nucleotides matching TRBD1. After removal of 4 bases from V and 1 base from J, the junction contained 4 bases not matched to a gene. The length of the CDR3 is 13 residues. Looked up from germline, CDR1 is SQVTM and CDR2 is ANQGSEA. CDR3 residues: CSVVSRGSYEQYF. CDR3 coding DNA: TGCAGCGTTGTATCCAGGGGGTCCTACGAGCAGTACTTC.

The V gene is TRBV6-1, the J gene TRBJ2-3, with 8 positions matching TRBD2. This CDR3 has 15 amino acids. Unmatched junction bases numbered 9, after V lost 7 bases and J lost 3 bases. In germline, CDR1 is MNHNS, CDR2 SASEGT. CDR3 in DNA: TGTGCCAGCATTAGGTTAGCGGGATTAACAGATACGCAGTATTTT. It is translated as CASIRLAGLTDTQYF.

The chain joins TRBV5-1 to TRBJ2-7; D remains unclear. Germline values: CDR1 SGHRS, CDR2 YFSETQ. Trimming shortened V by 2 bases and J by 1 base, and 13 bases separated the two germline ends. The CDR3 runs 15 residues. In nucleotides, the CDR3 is TGCGCCAGCAGCTTAACGTCGACAAATTCCTACGAGCAGTACTTC. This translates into CASSLTSTNSYEQYF.